This T cell receptor (beta chain) was identified in a study of T-cell memory formation after mild COVID-19. General study points: Nothing showed for sure that second-wave clones peaking on day 37 were SARS-CoV-2 specific.

Details on this clonotype: Its antigen is still unknown.

TCRdb re-called the 5' RACE reads through MiXCR, storing one row per CDR3 protein. The profile shows about 410,000 distinct CDR3 sequences, more than 20% of them singletons. CDR3 length equals 14 residues. The germline V and J ends were trimmed by 0 bases and 2 bases, with 7 bases remaining between them. Per the germline V gene, CDR1 is SGDLS and CDR2 is YYNGEE. The source of this sequence is an adult woman who had mild COVID-19 (a few samples of this study predate the infection). Cell type and time point are not known. The chain couples TRBV9 to TRBJ2-3; D remains ambiguous. Sequenced material: PBMCs or a T cell subset sorted from them (not recorded which). The CDR3 protein is CASSVDGDTDTQYF. As DNA, the CDR3 is TGTGCCAGCAGCGTAGATGGAGACACAGATACGCAGTATTTT.